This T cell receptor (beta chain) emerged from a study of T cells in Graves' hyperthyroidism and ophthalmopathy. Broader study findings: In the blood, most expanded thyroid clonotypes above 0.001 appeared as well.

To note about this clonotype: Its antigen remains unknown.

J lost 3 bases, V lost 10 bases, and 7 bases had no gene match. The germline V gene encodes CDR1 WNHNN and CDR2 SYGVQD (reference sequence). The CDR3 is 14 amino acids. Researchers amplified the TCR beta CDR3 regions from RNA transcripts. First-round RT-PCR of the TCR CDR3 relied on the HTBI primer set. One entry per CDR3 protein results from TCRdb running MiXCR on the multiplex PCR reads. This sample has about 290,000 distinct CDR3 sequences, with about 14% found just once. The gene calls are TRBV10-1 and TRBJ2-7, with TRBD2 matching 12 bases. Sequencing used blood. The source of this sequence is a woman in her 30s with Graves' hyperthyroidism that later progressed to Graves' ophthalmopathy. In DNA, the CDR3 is TGCGCCATCTCGGGACTAGCGGGCTTCTACGAGCAGTACTTC. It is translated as CAISGLAGFYEQYF.